Listed below are T cell receptor beta chains from one sample, sequenced in a study of blood T cell repertoires in COVID-19. Data came from immunoSEQ multiplex PCR; TCRdb stores just in-frame clones and leaves some out. The sample has over 400,000 clones, 70% to 90% seen once; the top ten hold approximately 3.4%. The sample taken for sequencing was peripheral blood. These receptors originate from a human donor in a cohort sampled during active COVID-19. Both conserved end residues are part of each CDR3. Fields, in order: clone size, D gene, V gene, J gene, CDR3 protein, CDR3 DNA. D genes are given only for firm matches. Clone size is given for some rows only: seen once, a few or many times, or a class if the clone is expanded.

size: -; D: TRBD1; V: TRBV5-1; J: TRBJ1-2; CDR3: CASSRGQGNYGYTF; DNA: TGCGCCAGCAGCCGAGGACAGGGGAACTATGGCTACACCTTC
size: -; D: TRBD2; V: TRBV6-5; J: TRBJ2-1; CDR3: CASSLPSGSSYNEQFF; DNA: TGTGCCAGCAGTTTACCTAGCGGGAGCTCCTACAATGAGCAGTTCTTC
size: -; D: TRBD2; V: TRBV28; J: TRBJ2-2; CDR3: CASSLELAGVGPTGELFF; DNA: TGTGCCAGCAGTTTAGAACTAGCGGGAGTCGGTCCCACCGGGGAGCTGTTTTTT
size: few; D: -; V: TRBV7-3; J: TRBJ2-5; CDR3: CASASGSQETQYF; DNA: TGTGCCAGCGCGTCGGGAAGCCAAGAGACCCAGTACTTC
size: -; D: -; V: TRBV4-1; J: TRBJ1-5; CDR3: CASSQDGSTGAPNQPQHF; DNA: TGCGCCAGCAGCCAAGATGGGTCGACTGGCGCGCCCAATCAGCCCCAGCATTTT
size: -; D: -; V: TRBV21-1; J: TRBJ2-1; CDR3: CATRVCSYNEQFF; DNA: TGTGCCACCCGGGTTTGCTCCTACAATGAGCAGTTCTTC
size: -; D: -; V: TRBV29-1; J: TRBJ1-4; CDR3: CSVAEREGEKLFF; DNA: TGCAGCGTTGCCGAGAGGGAGGGAGAAAAACTGTTTTTT
size: once; D: -; V: TRBV5-4; J: TRBJ2-7; CDR3: CASSGGKAQNYEQYF; DNA: TGTGCCAGCAGCGGGGGCAAGGCCCAAAACTACGAGCAGTACTTC
size: -; D: -; V: TRBV29-1; J: TRBJ1-4; CDR3: CSVAYGQRLATNEKLFF; DNA: TGCAGCGTCGCATACGGACAGAGACTTGCAACTAATGAAAAACTGTTTTTT
size: -; D: -; V: TRBV29-1; J: TRBJ1-1; CDR3: CSASRRNTEAFF; DNA: TGCAGCGCCTCCCGCAGGAACACTGAAGCTTTCTTT
size: many; D: -; V: TRBV28; J: TRBJ2-7; CDR3: CASSWGLAEQYF; DNA: TGTGCCAGCAGTTGGGGACTCGCCGAGCAGTACTTC
size: -; D: TRBD1; V: TRBV7-2; J: TRBJ1-2; CDR3: CASSSPGGVGYTF; DNA: TGTGCCAGCAGCTCCCCAGGGGGCGTCGGCTACACCTTC
size: -; D: TRBD1; V: TRBV27; J: TRBJ2-5; CDR3: CASTPYMTGGETQYF; DNA: TGTGCCAGCACCCCCTATATGACAGGGGGAGAGACCCAGTACTTC
size: -; D: -; V: TRBV30; J: TRBJ1-2; CDR3: CAWTGDGYYGYTF; DNA: TGTGCCTGGACAGGGGACGGCTACTATGGCTACACCTTC
size: -; D: -; V: TRBV6-1; J: TRBJ1-4; CDR3: CASSEAVQAGGEKLFF; DNA: TGTGCCAGCAGTGAAGCGGTACAAGCGGGCGGTGAAAAACTGTTTTTT
size: -; D: TRBD1; V: TRBV7-2; J: TRBJ2-7; CDR3: CASSFTGESSYEQYF; DNA: TGTGCCAGCAGCTTTACAGGGGAGTCCTCCTACGAGCAGTACTTC
size: -; D: TRBD1; V: TRBV28; J: TRBJ1-2; CDR3: CASSSGQGVLYGYTF; DNA: TGTGCCAGCAGTTCCGGACAGGGGGTTCTTTATGGCTACACCTTC
size: -; D: TRBD1; V: TRBV29-1; J: TRBJ2-7; CDR3: CSVEQQGAYEQYF; DNA: TGCAGCGTTGAGCAACAGGGGGCCTACGAGCAGTACTTC
size: -; D: -; V: TRBV11-3; J: TRBJ1-1; CDR3: CASSWSMNTEAFF; DNA: TGTGCCAGCAGCTGGAGCATGAACACTGAAGCTTTCTTT
size: -; D: -; V: TRBV2; J: TRBJ1-1; CDR3: CASRPRGGGTEAFF; DNA: TGTGCCAGCAGACCCCGGGGGGGCGGGACTGAAGCTTTCTTT
size: few; D: TRBD2; V: TRBV6-2/TRBV6-3; J: TRBJ2-1; CDR3: CASSYPSGGSYNEQFF; DNA: TGTGCCAGCAGTTACCCGAGCGGGGGCTCCTACAATGAGCAGTTCTTC
size: -; D: -; V: TRBV6-4; J: TRBJ2-3; CDR3: CASSVRFGDTQYF; DNA: TGTGCCAGCAGTGTCCGGTTTGGAGATACGCAGTATTTT
size: few; D: TRBD1; V: TRBV3-1/TRBV3-2; J: TRBJ1-5; CDR3: CASSHGTGASNQPQHF; DNA: TGTGCCAGCAGCCACGGGACAGGCGCTAGCAATCAGCCCCAGCATTTT
size: -; D: -; V: TRBV2; J: TRBJ1-4; CDR3: CASRLSSWAGEKLFF; DNA: TGTGCCAGCAGGCTCTCCTCGTGGGCGGGTGAAAAACTGTTTTTT
size: -; D: TRBD1; V: TRBV19; J: TRBJ1-4; CDR3: CASSLNRGVNEKLFF; DNA: TGTGCCAGTAGTCTCAACAGGGGGGTGAATGAAAAACTGTTTTTT
size: -; D: -; V: TRBV13; J: TRBJ1-2; CDR3: CASSFSANYGYTF; DNA: TGTGCCAGCAGCTTCAGTGCCAACTATGGCTACACCTTC
size: -; D: TRBD1; V: TRBV18; J: TRBJ2-7; CDR3: CASSPSLPGQGSHEQYF; DNA: TGTGCCAGCTCACCGAGCCTTCCGGGACAGGGGTCCCACGAGCAGTACTTC
size: -; D: -; V: TRBV30; J: TRBJ2-2; CDR3: CAWSASPSAGGELFF; DNA: TGTGCCTGGAGTGCCTCCCCTAGCGCGGGCGGGGAGCTGTTTTTT
size: -; D: -; V: TRBV11-2; J: TRBJ2-2; CDR3: CASSLGTWTANTGELFF; DNA: TGTGCCAGCAGCTTAGGGACCTGGACAGCCAACACCGGGGAGCTGTTTTTT
size: -; D: -; V: TRBV9; J: TRBJ1-6; CDR3: CASSVDGESYNSPLHF; DNA: TGTGCCAGCAGCGTAGATGGGGAGTCCTATAATTCACCCCTCCACTTT
size: -; D: -; V: TRBV7-2; J: TRBJ2-6; CDR3: CASSFRASGANVLTF; DNA: TGTGCCAGCAGCTTCAGGGCCTCCGGGGCCAACGTCCTGACTTTC
size: -; D: -; V: TRBV28; J: TRBJ1-4; CDR3: CASSSVPNEKLFF; DNA: TGTGCCAGCAGTTCCGTCCCTAATGAAAAACTGTTTTTT
size: -; D: -; V: TRBV7-2; J: TRBJ2-5; CDR3: CASSLAGSETQYF; DNA: TGTGCCAGCAGCTTAGCGGGGAGTGAGACCCAGTACTTC
size: once; D: TRBD1; V: TRBV11-3; J: TRBJ2-7; CDR3: CASSSRTGQHSYEQYF; DNA: TGTGCCAGCAGCTCGAGGACAGGGCAACACTCCTACGAGCAGTACTTC
size: -; D: -; V: TRBV7-3; J: TRBJ1-2; CDR3: CASSLRRGRNYGYTF; DNA: TGTGCCAGCAGCTTACGGCGGGGGCGAAACTATGGCTACACCTTC
size: -; D: TRBD1; V: TRBV5-1; J: TRBJ2-1; CDR3: CASSFQGAYNEQFF; DNA: TGCGCCAGCAGCTTCCAGGGGGCTTACAATGAGCAGTTCTTC
size: -; D: -; V: TRBV25-1; J: TRBJ2-5; CDR3: CASRTGFEAGVRETQYF; DNA: TGTGCCAGCAGGACAGGGTTTGAAGCGGGAGTTAGGGAGACCCAGTACTTC
size: -; D: TRBD1; V: TRBV18; J: TRBJ1-2; CDR3: CASSSTGGENGYTF; DNA: TGTGCCAGCTCATCAACAGGGGGGGAGAATGGCTACACCTTC
size: -; D: -; V: TRBV11-1; J: TRBJ1-1; CDR3: CASSSSMHRVGTEAFF; DNA: TGTGCCAGCAGCTCCTCAATGCACAGGGTGGGGACTGAAGCTTTCTTT
size: -; D: TRBD2; V: TRBV7-2; J: TRBJ2-1; CDR3: CASTRSGSPYNEQFF; DNA: TGTGCCAGCACCCGAAGCGGGAGCCCCTACAATGAGCAGTTCTTC